This record covers a single TCR beta chain. Its specificity is not known. The CDR3 totals 18 residues. CDR1 and CDR2 from the germline V gene are SEHNR and FQNEAQ (reference sequence). V dropped 5 bases and J dropped 0; count of bases not matched to a gene: 9. The data belong to a study of T cell responses to AZD1222 COVID-19 vaccine. Study-level points and caveats: Rises in breadth and depth of Spike-specific TCRs came after two AZD1222 doses. Without day 14 samples, only post-peak T cell repertoires were studied.

This table comes from immunoSEQ multiplex PCR, and its TCRdb copy is limited to in-frame clones, with some not included. In the table there are around 100,000 clones, 87% of which are singletons. Here the sequenced sample was peripheral blood, taken on day 0 of MenACWY control vaccination. The V call is TRBV7-9, the J call TRBJ1-5, with 11 positions matching TRBD1. The clonotype was recovered from an adult in good health. The CDR3 here is CASSIGTGGAYSNQPQHF. The CDR3 nucleotides are TGTGCCAGCAGCATAGGGACAGGGGGGGCCTATAGCAATCAGCCCCAGCATTTT.